This TCR beta chain comes out of a study of T cells after yellow fever vaccination. On the study more broadly: SMART-Seq v4 Ultra Low Input handled preparation of low-cell-number fractions. The study's findings and limits: Reappearance after the booster was seen for most primary-vaccination clones, at 95% to 96% CD4 and around 90% CD8.

TCRdb reanalysed the 5' RACE reads using MiXCR and keeps one entry per CDR3 protein. The table lists about 230,000 distinct CDR3 sequences, over 6.5% of them singletons. The CDR3 loop spans 14 amino acids. The sample holds many counts of this clonotype. Its antigen remains unidentified. The source was CD4+ T cells sorted from PBMCs, collected on the day of the yellow fever booster vaccination. V gene TRBV21-1 combines with J gene TRBJ2-1; the table names TRBD1, a call not compared with the DNA. TRBV21-1 represents a pseudogene. The sequence was collected from a man aged 30 to 39 who received the YFV17D yellow fever vaccine. The CDR3 protein is CASSFPGTGREQFF. The CDR3 coding sequence is TGTGCCAGCAGCTTCCCCGGGACAGGACGAGAGCAGTTCTTC.